A selection of T cell receptor beta chains follows, all from one sample in a study of shared clonotypes between healthy human individuals. Sequencing was performed with immunoSEQ multiplex PCR; in TCRdb, only in-frame clones are kept and a portion is missing. In the table there are around 79,000 clones, 60% to 70% of which are singletons. Source material: memory CD8+ T cells sorted from blood. The source is a man younger than 40 in good health. Each CDR3 is given with its conserved first and last residue. D genes are given only for firm matches. Clone size is given for some rows only: seen once, a few or many times, or a class if the clone is expanded.

V	D	size	J	CDR3	DNA
TRBV11-3	.	few	TRBJ2-2	CASSLGTTGELFF	TGTGCCAGCAGCTTGGGGACAACCGGGGAGCTGTTTTTT
TRBV27	.	few	TRBJ1-3	CASSLSRSSGNTIYF	TGTGCCAGCAGTTTATCGCGTAGCTCTGGAAACACCATATATTTT
TRBV2	TRBD2	.	TRBJ2-7	CASRSGTSGNYEQYF	TGTGCCAGCAGGTCCGGGACTAGCGGGAACTACGAGCAGTACTTC
TRBV29-1	TRBD2	.	TRBJ2-5	CSGLTSGETQYF	TGCAGCGGCCTCACTAGCGGTGAGACCCAGTACTTC
TRBV6-5	.	.	TRBJ2-7	CASSYLGSYEQYF	TGTGCCAGCAGTTATCTAGGGTCCTACGAGCAGTACTTC
TRBV4-3	.	.	TRBJ1-2	CASSQDPDGANYGYTF	TGCGCCAGCAGCCAAGATCCGGACGGAGCTAACTATGGCTACACCTTC
TRBV6-5	.	.	TRBJ1-5	CASSDTAAASPQHF	TGTGCCAGCAGCGACACTGCGGCAGCCAGCCCCCAGCATTTT
TRBV19	.	few	TRBJ2-1	CASSVWGNSYNEQFF	TGTGCCAGTAGTGTGTGGGGCAACTCCTACAATGAGCAGTTCTTC
TRBV7-9	.	.	TRBJ2-7	CASSPRDNIYYEQYF	TGTGCCAGCAGCCCCCGGGACAATATATACTACGAGCAGTACTTC
TRBV19	TRBD1	.	TRBJ1-1	CASSMGTANTEAFF	TGTGCCAGTAGTATGGGGACAGCGAACACTGAAGCTTTCTTT
TRBV29-1	.	.	TRBJ1-3	CSVPNTGDSGNTIYF	TGCAGCGTCCCAAATACAGGCGACTCTGGAAACACCATATATTTT
TRBV25-1	TRBD2	.	TRBJ2-1	CASSYTGTSGSLNNEQFF	TGTGCCAGCAGTTATACCGGGACTAGCGGGAGTCTGAACAATGAGCAGTTCTTC
TRBV15	.	few	TRBJ2-1	CATSREYEQFF	TGTGCCACCAGCAGAGAATATGAGCAGTTCTTC
TRBV30	.	many	TRBJ1-1	CAWSAEQGPRNTEAFF	TGTGCCTGGAGTGCCGAACAGGGTCCAAGGAACACTGAAGCTTTCTTT
TRBV28	.	many	TRBJ2-7	CATRDTDYEQYF	TGTGCCACCCGGGACACGGACTACGAGCAGTACTTC
TRBV7-9	.	.	TRBJ2-3	CASSLLLGGRNTQYF	TGTGCCAGCAGCTTATTACTAGGAGGAAGGAATACGCAGTATTTT
TRBV7-2	.	.	TRBJ1-1	CASSLWANTEAFF	TGTGCCAGCAGCTTGTGGGCGAACACTGAAGCTTTCTTT
TRBV5-6	TRBD2	.	TRBJ2-3	CASSLVPGLAADTQYF	TGTGCCAGCAGCTTGGTACCGGGACTAGCGGCAGATACGCAGTATTTT
TRBV6-1	.	.	TRBJ2-7	CASSPGPPYEQYF	TGTGCCAGCAGTCCGGGTCCTCCCTACGAGCAGTACTTC
TRBV5-1	.	few	TRBJ2-1	CASSYHDSEMNNEQFF	TGCGCCAGCAGCTACCACGACTCGGAAATGAACAATGAGCAGTTCTTC
TRBV19	.	.	TRBJ2-7	CASTLKLGRETGEQYF	TGTGCCAGTACCTTGAAGCTCGGCAGGGAGACGGGCGAGCAGTACTTC
TRBV7-9	.	few	TRBJ2-2	CASSLGNTGELFF	TGTGCCAGCAGCTTAGGGAACACCGGGGAGCTGTTTTTT
TRBV5-4	TRBD2	.	TRBJ2-7	CASSRSRGLDSYEQYF	TGTGCCAGCAGCCGTTCACGGGGACTAGATTCCTACGAGCAGTACTTC
TRBV19	.	.	TRBJ1-5	CASIGMGGAGQPQHF	TGTGCCAGTATTGGGATGGGGGGGGCAGGACAGCCCCAGCATTTT
TRBV5-1	.	once	TRBJ2-7	CASSRTATYEQYF	TGCGCCAGCAGCCGGACAGCTACCTACGAGCAGTACTTC
TRBV25-1	.	.	TRBJ2-7	CASSSTGVYEQYF	TGTGCCAGCAGTTCAACCGGGGTCTACGAGCAGTACTTC
TRBV27	.	.	TRBJ2-7	CASSHGPSYEQYF	TGTGCCAGCAGTCACGGGCCCTCCTACGAGCAGTACTTC
TRBV28	TRBD1	many	TRBJ2-7	CASSSGTGHYEQYF	TGTGCCAGCAGTTCCGGGACAGGCCACTACGAGCAGTACTTC
TRBV28	.	few	TRBJ1-1	CASRPPWGAWDTEAFF	TGTGCCAGCAGACCACCTTGGGGGGCGTGGGACACTGAAGCTTTCTTT
TRBV5-8	.	.	TRBJ1-1	CASSGLNTEAFF	TGTGCCAGCAGCGGACTTAACACTGAAGCTTTCTTT
TRBV5-6	.	many	TRBJ1-1	CASSLAWETAAFF	TGTGCCAGCAGCTTGGCCTGGGAGACGGCAGCTTTCTTT
TRBV7-2	.	.	TRBJ1-5	CASSPGTISNQPQHF	TGTGCCAGCAGCCCCGGGACAATTAGCAATCAGCCCCAGCATTTT
TRBV5-1	.	.	TRBJ2-5	CASSFGLQETQYF	TGCGCCAGCAGCTTCGGACTCCAAGAGACCCAGTACTTC
TRBV9	TRBD2	.	TRBJ2-1	CASSVWGSGSNEQFF	TGTGCCAGCAGTGTATGGGGGAGCGGGAGCAATGAGCAGTTCTTC
TRBV27	.	once	TRBJ2-7	CASSLKGLGTYEQYF	TGTGCCAGCAGTTTGAAGGGTTTGGGCACCTACGAGCAGTACTTC
TRBV29-1	.	.	TRBJ2-1	CSVGSGIYEQFF	TGCAGCGTTGGGTCAGGAATATATGAGCAGTTCTTC
TRBV7-2	.	once	TRBJ1-1	CASSLGDTYVEAFF	TGTGCCAGCAGCTTAGGGGACACCTACGTTGAAGCTTTCTTT
TRBV5-4	.	.	TRBJ2-2	CASSPGPLPGELFF	TGTGCCAGCAGCCCCGGGCCATTGCCGGGGGAGCTGTTTTTT
TRBV5-4	.	many	TRBJ2-3	CASSLSLARDTQYF	TGTGCCAGCAGCTTGTCTCTAGCCCGCGATACGCAGTATTTT
TRBV4-2	TRBD2	.	TRBJ2-3	CASSPELAGEIGGVLNTDTQYF	TGTGCCAGCAGCCCCGAACTAGCGGGAGAAATCGGGGGGGTTCTAAACACAGATACGCAGTATTTT
TRBV27	.	.	TRBJ1-1	CASSGPGANTEAFF	TGTGCCAGCAGTGGTCCCGGGGCTAACACTGAAGCTTTCTTT
TRBV2	.	many	TRBJ1-5	CASTSRFNQPQHF	TGTGCCAGCACGAGCAGGTTCAATCAGCCCCAGCATTTT
TRBV7-9	.	.	TRBJ1-4	CASSAHPGTDGKLFF	TGTGCCAGCAGCGCACATCCCGGGACCGACGGAAAACTGTTTTTT
TRBV5-8	.	.	TRBJ2-7	CASSLWQGKEQYF	TGTGCCAGCAGCTTGTGGCAGGGTAAAGAGCAGTACTTC
TRBV11-2	.	.	TRBJ2-7	CASSSTDYEQYF	TGTGCCAGCAGCTCTACAGATTACGAGCAGTACTTC
TRBV7-6	.	.	TRBJ2-2	CASSQGGSGELFF	TGTGCCAGCAGCCAAGGGGGTAGCGGGGAGCTGTTTTTT